Listed here are 7 T cell receptor beta chains from one sample, sequenced in a study of T cell responses to AZD1222 COVID-19 vaccine. Profiling relied on immunoSEQ multiplex PCR, and the TCRdb table lists in-frame clones only, not all of them. The repertoire holds approximately 100,000 clones, with around 95% as singletons. Material: peripheral blood, obtained on day 0 of AZD1222 vaccination. The receptor source for this set is an adult in good health.

The chain couples TRBV6-5 to TRBJ1-5; no reliable D call. The CDR3 contains 13 residues. V was cut by 7 bases and J by 8 bases, with 15 bases left in between. Germline lookup yields CDR1 MNHEY and CDR2 SVGAGI. Written as DNA, the CDR3 is TGTGCCAGCACAGACTTAGTGGCGGAGCCCCAGCATTTT. It yields the protein CASTDLVAEPQHF.

The gene calls are TRBV12-3 or TRBV12-4 and TRBJ1-2; D uncertain. V lost 3 bases and J lost 7, with 12 bases in between. This CDR3 is 13 amino acids long. The CDR3 is CASSFSQSAGYTF. The CDR3 region has the DNA TGTGCCAGCAGTTTCTCACAGTCGGCTGGCTACACCTTC.

The CDR3 DNA sequence: TGTGCCAGCAGTGACGCAGGCTCGGTCTCGCTCCCACCGTCCGAGAAAAATCAGCCCCAGCATTTT. It yields the protein CASSDAGSVSLPPSEKNQPQHF. The V gene is TRBV2, the J gene TRBJ1-5; D remains unclear. Trimming removed 3 bases from V and 4 bases from J, with 34 bases in between. The CDR3 covers 22 residues. Germline loops: CDR1 SNHLY, CDR2 FYNNEI.

The J gene is TRBJ2-7, the V gene TRBV7-8; D is undetermined. This CDR3 region has 16 residues. Germline CDR1 is SGHVS and CDR2 is FQNEAQ. V shed 5 bases and J shed 3 bases, with 20 bases lying between them. CDR3: CASSPDLVTAFYEQYF. The CDR3 DNA follows: TGTGCCAGCAGCCCCGATTTGGTAACAGCCTTCTACGAGCAGTACTTC.

V and J are TRBV29-1 and TRBJ2-3; the D is unclear. Trimming pared 7 bases from V and 6 bases from J, leaving 20 bases between. Germline CDR1 reads SQVTM; CDR2 reads ANQGSEA. The CDR3 spans 14 residues. As DNA, the CDR3 is TGCAGCGGGATAAACAACCTCCCATCGGATACGCAGTATTTT. This gives the protein CSGINNLPSDTQYF.

V usage is TRBV5-1 and J usage is TRBJ2-1, with D perhaps matching TRBD1 (5 bases). Trimming pared 4 bases from V and 3 bases from J, leaving 20 bases between. Germline V gene data show CDR1 as SGHRS and CDR2 as YFSETQ. The CDR3 covers 17 residues. The CDR3 DNA reads as TGCGCCAGCAGCCCTTCGAACCTCCAGGGCCTCTACAATGAGCAGTTCTTC. The encoded protein is CASSPSNLQGLYNEQFF.

The genes are TRBV14 and TRBJ2-3, with a possible D match to TRBD2 (6 bases). V dropped 4 bases and J dropped 4 bases, with 15 bases sitting between them. Germline V lookup: CDR1 SGHDN, CDR2 FVKESK. This CDR3 has 15 amino acids. The CDR3 coding sequence is TGTGCCAGCAGCCCTTACCGGACTATTGCAGATACGCAGTATTTT. It codes for CASSPYRTIADTQYF.